This T cell receptor (beta chain) came from a study of response to subunit inactivated influenza vaccine. Study results and caveats: Authors proposed each seasonal influenza vaccination draws in few new T cells.

With regard to this clonotype: The antigen is undetermined.

Germline-derived CDR1 and CDR2 are SGHRS and YFSETQ. The length of the CDR3 is 14 residues. V was cut by 0 bases and J by 6 bases, with 12 bases left in between. TCRdb re-derived calls from the RT-PCR reads in MiXCR, one entry per CDR3 protein. The data show 250,000 to 350,000 distinct CDR3 sequences, 20% to 25% seen once. The chain has TRBV5-1 and TRBJ1-1; tentatively, D is TRBD1 (6 bases). The sequenced sample was PBMCs from blood, obtained 21 months after vaccination. The sequence derives from a man in his fifties or sixties who received an inactivated influenza vaccine. The CDR3 reads CASSLEVKGAEAFF. CDR3 sequence (DNA): TGCGCCAGCAGCTTGGAGGTTAAGGGGGCTGAAGCTTTCTTT.